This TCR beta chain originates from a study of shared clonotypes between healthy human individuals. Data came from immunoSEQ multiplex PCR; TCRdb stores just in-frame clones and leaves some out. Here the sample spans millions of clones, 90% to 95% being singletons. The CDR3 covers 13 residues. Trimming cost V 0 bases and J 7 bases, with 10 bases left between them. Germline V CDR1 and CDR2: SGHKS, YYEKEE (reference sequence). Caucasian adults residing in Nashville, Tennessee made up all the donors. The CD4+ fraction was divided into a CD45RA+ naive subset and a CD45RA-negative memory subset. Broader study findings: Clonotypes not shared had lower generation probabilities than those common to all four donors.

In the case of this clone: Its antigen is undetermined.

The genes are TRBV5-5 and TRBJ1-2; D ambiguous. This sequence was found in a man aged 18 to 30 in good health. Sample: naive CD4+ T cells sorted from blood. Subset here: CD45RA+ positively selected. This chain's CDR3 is CASSLAGVSGYTF. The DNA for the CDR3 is TGTGCCAGCAGCTTGGCCGGGGTCAGTGGCTACACCTTC.